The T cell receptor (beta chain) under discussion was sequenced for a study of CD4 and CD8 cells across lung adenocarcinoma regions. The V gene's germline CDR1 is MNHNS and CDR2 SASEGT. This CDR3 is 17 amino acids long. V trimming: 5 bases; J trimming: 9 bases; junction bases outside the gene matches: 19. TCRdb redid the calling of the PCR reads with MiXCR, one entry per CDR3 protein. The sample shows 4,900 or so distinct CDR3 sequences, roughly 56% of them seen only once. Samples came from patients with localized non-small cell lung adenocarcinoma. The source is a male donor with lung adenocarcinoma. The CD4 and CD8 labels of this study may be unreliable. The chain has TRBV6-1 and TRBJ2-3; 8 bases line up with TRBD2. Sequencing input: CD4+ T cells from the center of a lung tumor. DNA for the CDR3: TGTGCCAGCAGTCGGGGGGCGGGGGGCCGTGACCGAGAGACGCAGTATTTT. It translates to CASSRGAGGRDRETQYF.